This TCR beta chain was profiled in a study of blood T cell repertoires in COVID-19. About the study: Some COVID-19 samples were acute and others convalescent; all came from the United States, Italy and Spain. T cells, B-cell-depleted T cells, or PBMCs supplied cDNA or gDNA.

As processed by the authors: Counts of nucleated cells, estimated from reference gene primer amplification, were obtained. This table comes from immunoSEQ multiplex PCR, and its TCRdb copy is limited to in-frame clones, with some not included. V, J and clone size reflect that table, while D and trimming were determined from the DNA. The data show more than 200,000 clones, around 87% seen once. Seattle-derived patients entered the study during active infection and were followed longitudinally. This clone showed up just once. V was trimmed by 3 bases and J by 5 bases, leaving 10 bases between them. CDR1 LNHDA and CDR2 SQIVND come from the germline V gene (reference sequence). This CDR3 spans 13 amino acids.

Sequenced: peripheral blood. The receptor's source is a woman between 45 and 60 years old with COVID-19, enrolled during active disease. The rearrangement joins TRBV19 to TRBJ2-5; weak D call: TRBD1 (5 bases). CDR3 nucleotide sequence: TGTGCCAGTAGTATCCCAGGGATGGAGACCCAGTACTTC. Amino acids: CASSIPGMETQYF.